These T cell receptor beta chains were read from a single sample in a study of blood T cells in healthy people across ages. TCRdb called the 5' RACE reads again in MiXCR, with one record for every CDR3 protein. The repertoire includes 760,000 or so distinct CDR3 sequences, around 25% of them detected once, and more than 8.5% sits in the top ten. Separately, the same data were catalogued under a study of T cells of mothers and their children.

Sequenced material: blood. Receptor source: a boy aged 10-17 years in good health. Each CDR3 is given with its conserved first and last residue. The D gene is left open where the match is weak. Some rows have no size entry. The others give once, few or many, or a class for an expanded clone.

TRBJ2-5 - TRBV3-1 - TGTGCCAGCAGCCAGGATATCGGGAGCTATGTAGGGACCCAGTACTTC CASSQDIGSYVGTQYF
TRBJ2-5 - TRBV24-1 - TGTGCCACCAGTGATCGCCATGAGACCCAGTACTTC CATSDRHETQYF
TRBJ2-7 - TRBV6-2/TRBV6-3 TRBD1 TGTGCCACTTCAGCCGGGACAGGGCCCTACGAGCAGTACTTC CATSAGTGPYEQYF
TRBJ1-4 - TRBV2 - TGTGCCAGCAGCCTCATATTAACTAATGAAAAACTGTTTTTT CASSLILTNEKLFF
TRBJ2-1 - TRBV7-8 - TGTGCCAGCAGCTTAAATACAGGGAACAATGAGCAGTTCTTC CASSLNTGNNEQFF
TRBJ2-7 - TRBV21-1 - TGTGCCAGCAGCGACTGGGCCAGGGCGCCCTACGAGCAGTACTTC CASSDWARAPYEQYF
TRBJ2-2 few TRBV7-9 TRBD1 TGTGCCAGCAGCTTGTGGACAGGCACCGGGGAGCTGTTTTTT CASSLWTGTGELFF
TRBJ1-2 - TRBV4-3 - TGCGCCAGCAGCTCAAGCGTGGGGCTCGGTGGCTACACCTTC CASSSSVGLGGYTF
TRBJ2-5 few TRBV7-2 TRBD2 TGTGCCAGCAGCTTAGGGATACTAGCGGAGACCCAGTACTTC CASSLGILAETQYF
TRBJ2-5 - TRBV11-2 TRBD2 TGTGCCAGCACCTTTCACCTGACGGGGCTAGCGGAACGGACCCAGTACTTC CASTFHLTGLAERTQYF
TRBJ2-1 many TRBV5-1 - TGCGCCAGCAGCTTGCCCGGGAGCTCCTACAATGAGCAGTTCTTC CASSLPGSSYNEQFF
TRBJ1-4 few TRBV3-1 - TGTGCCAGCAGCCAAGTATCAGCGAATGAAAAACTGTTTTTT CASSQVSANEKLFF
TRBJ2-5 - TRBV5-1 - TGCGCCAGCAGCTCCCCAGGTGCCGAGGAGACCCAGTACTTC CASSSPGAEETQYF
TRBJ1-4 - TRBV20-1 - TGCAGTGCTTACAGGGCGAAGGGTGAAAAACTGTTTTTT CSAYRAKGEKLFF
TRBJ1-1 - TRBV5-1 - TGCGCCAGCAGCTTCTTGGGGACGAACACTGAAGCTTTCTTT CASSFLGTNTEAFF
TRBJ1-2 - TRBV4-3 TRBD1 TGCGCCAGCAGCCGGTACGGGACAGAGAACTATGGCTACACCTTC CASSRYGTENYGYTF
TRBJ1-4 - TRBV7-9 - TGTGCCAGCAGCTTTTTGATGTCAGGGAATGAAAAACTGTTTTTT CASSFLMSGNEKLFF
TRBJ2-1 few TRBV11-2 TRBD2 TGTGCCAGCAGCTTAGATCTTTCGGCTAGCGGGAGAGCTGAGCAGTTCTTC CASSLDLSASGRAEQFF
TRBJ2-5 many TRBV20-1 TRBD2 TGCAGTGGTAGCGGGGGACAAGAGACCCAGTACTTC CSGSGGQETQYF
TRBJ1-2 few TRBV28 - TGTGCCAGCAGTTGGGGGTCGGGCTACACCTTC CASSWGSGYTF
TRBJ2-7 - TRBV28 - TGTGCCAGCAGCTCCCACGAGCAGTACTTC CASSSHEQYF
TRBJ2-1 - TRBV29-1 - TGCAGCGTTGGTCGGGCCAGCTCCTACAATGAGCAGTTCTTC CSVGRASSYNEQFF
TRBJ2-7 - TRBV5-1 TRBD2 TGCGCCAGCAGCTTGTCTCCTAGCGGGAGGGCCGAGCAGTACTTC CASSLSPSGRAEQYF
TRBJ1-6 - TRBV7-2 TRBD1 TGTGCCGGCAGCCCAGACAGGGGCTTAAATTCACCCCTCCACTTT CAGSPDRGLNSPLHF
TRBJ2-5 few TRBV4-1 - TGCGCCAGCAGCCAAGATGGCTCGACGGGGGAGACCCAGTACTTC CASSQDGSTGETQYF
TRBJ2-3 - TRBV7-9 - TGTGCCAGCAGCTTAAATCCGCAGTATTTT CASSLNPQYF
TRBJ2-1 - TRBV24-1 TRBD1 TGTGCCGCTGCGGGCACAGGGGGCTCCTACAATGAGCAGTCCTTC CAAAGTGGSYNEQSF
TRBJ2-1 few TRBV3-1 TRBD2 TGTGCCAGCAGCCAAGGCGCGACTAGCAACCCGTTCTTC CASSQGATSNPFF
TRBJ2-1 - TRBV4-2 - TGTGCCAGCAGCCAAGGGGACACGGATTACAATGAGCAGTTCTTC CASSQGDTDYNEQFF
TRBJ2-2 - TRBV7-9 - TGTGCCAGCAGCCCAAGGGTAACCGGGGAGCTGTTTTTT CASSPRVTGELFF
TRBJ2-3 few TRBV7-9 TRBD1 TGTGCCAGCAGCTCCTGGGACAGGTACACAGATACGCGGTATTTT CASSSWDRYTDTRYF